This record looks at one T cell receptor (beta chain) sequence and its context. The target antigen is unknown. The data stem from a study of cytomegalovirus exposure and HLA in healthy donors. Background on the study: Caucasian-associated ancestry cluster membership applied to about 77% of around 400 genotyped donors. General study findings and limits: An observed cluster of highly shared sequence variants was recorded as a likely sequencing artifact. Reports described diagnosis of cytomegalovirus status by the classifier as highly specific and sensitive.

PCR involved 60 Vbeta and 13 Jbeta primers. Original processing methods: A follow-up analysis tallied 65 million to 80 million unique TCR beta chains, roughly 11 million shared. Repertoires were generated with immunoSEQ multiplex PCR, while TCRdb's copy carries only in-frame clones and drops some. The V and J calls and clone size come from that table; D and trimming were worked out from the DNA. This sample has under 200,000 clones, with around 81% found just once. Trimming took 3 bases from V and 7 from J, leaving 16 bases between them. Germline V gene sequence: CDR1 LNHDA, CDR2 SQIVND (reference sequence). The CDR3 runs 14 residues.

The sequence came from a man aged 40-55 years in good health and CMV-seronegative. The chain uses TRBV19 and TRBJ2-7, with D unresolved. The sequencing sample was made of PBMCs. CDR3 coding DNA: TGTGCCAGTAGTATGGGTGCAGAGCTGAGGGAGCAGTACTTC. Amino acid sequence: CASSMGAELREQYF. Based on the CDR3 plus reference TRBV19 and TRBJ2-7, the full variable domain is DGGITQSPKYLFRKEGQNVTLSCEQNLNHDAMYWYRQDPGQGLRLIYYSQIVNDFQKGDIAEGYSVSREKKESFPLTVTSAQKNPTAFYLCASSMGAELREQYFGPGTRLTVT.